This T cell receptor beta chain was found in a study of blood T cells in healthy people across ages. A J-beta primer mix and a sample-barcoded 5' primer were used in a second PCR of roughly 6 to 11 cycles. From the 5' RACE reads, TCRdb called clonotypes with MiXCR, one entry per CDR3 protein. Here the sample spans 600,000 to 900,000 distinct CDR3 sequences, 25% to 30% being singletons. This CDR3 region has 12 residues. The same data also contributed to another study, on T cells of mothers and their children. From that paper: The study found slightly higher but non-significant overlap in related versus unrelated mother-child pairs.

This rearrangement joins TRBV12-3 or TRBV12-4 to TRBJ2-1; 7 nucleotides match TRBD2. The DNA matches TRBJ2-5 better at its end, which makes the J call doubtful. The source is a boy between 10 and 17 years old in good health. Sequenced: blood. The CDR3 loop is CASQRGWETQYF. The DNA for the CDR3 is TGTGCCAGCCAGCGGGGCTGGGAGACCCAGTACTTC.